This record concerns one T cell receptor beta chain sequence. The data were taken from a study of blood T cell repertoires in COVID-19. Study details: PBMCs, B-cell-depleted T cells, or T cells were the source of the cDNA or gDNA that made up the material.

Authors' methods: Reference gene primer amplification yielded estimated nucleated cell counts. Here immunoSEQ multiplex PCR was the method, and the copy in TCRdb shows in-frame clones only, minus some. V and J calls and clone size are copied from that table; D and trimming were computed from the DNA. The sample lists 250,000 to 350,000 clones, roughly 90% occurring once. J was trimmed by 6 bases and V by 6 bases; bases with no gene match: 6. This CDR3 has 14 amino acids. The germline gives CDR1 SGDLS, CDR2 YYNGEE. Material: peripheral blood. The J gene is TRBJ1-6, the V gene TRBV9, with 7 nucleotides matching TRBD1. The origin of this receptor is a woman aged 45-65 years who had recovered from COVID-19. CDR3 bases: TGTGCCAGCAAGGGGGCCAGTTTTAATTCACCCCTCCACTTT. This sequence encodes CASKGASFNSPLHF.